This T cell receptor beta chain stems from a study of OX40 agonist ivuxolimab in advanced cancers. The study in broad terms: The costimulatory receptor OX40 (CD134) was targeted by ivuxolimab, a fully human IgG2 agonistic monoclonal antibody. In the dose-escalation cohort, 65% to 85% of patients were male, and the mean age was 60 years with a range of roughly 20 to 85. Intravenous ivuxolimab was administered to patients every 2 weeks at six dose levels: 0.01, 0.1, 0.3, 1.5, 3 and 10 mg/kg. Partial responses occurred in three dose-escalation patients: two with cutaneous melanoma and one with hepatocellular carcinoma. The paper describes the monotherapy dose-escalation part (N = 52 patients) of the phase I trial of ivuxolimab. Of the roughly 53 patients in dose escalation, about 20 had hepatocellular carcinoma, roughly 15 had melanoma, 9 had renal cell carcinoma and 9 had head and neck cancer. Prior anti-PD-1, anti-PD-L1 or anti-CTLA-4 therapy was permitted, and checkpoint inhibitors had been received by about 36% of dose-escalation patients. Peripheral TCRbeta sequencing aimed to test whether ivuxolimab altered TCR sequence diversity and caused clonal T-cell expansion.

Only one count was recorded for this clone. Its antigen target is currently unknown. Nothing much larger sits one base from this clone, and base qualities are not available. What the authors observed across the whole study: After ivuxolimab, more expanded clones were found on average in CD8+ T cells than in CD4+ T cells. Low levels of normalized T-cell clonal expansion were also shown by some nonresponding patients. In the 0.1-3.0 mg/kg groups, partial responders had among the lowest normalized peripheral clonal expansion, particularly in CD8+ T cells. The antigen specificity of the peripheral T cells that underwent clonal expansion was not determined. Clonal expansion of both CD4+ and CD8+ blood T cells was observed from baseline to week 6 at doses 0.1 to 3.0 mg/kg.

Trimming takes 5 bases off V and 0 bases off J; junction bases not matched to a gene: 8. As encoded in the germline V gene (reference sequence), CDR1 is SEHNR while CDR2 is FQNEAQ. The CDR3 contains 16 residues, cysteine and phenylalanine counted. The CDR3 DNA has 48 bases and is translated from base 1. Patients with autoimmune disease history or receiving systemic immunosuppression were excluded from the trial. Peripheral blood for TCR sequencing was collected from all dose cohorts at baseline, on cycle 4 day 1, and on cycle 7 day 1. The samples were taken from a phase I, first-in-human, multicenter, open-label dose-escalation trial of ivuxolimab. Adults with locally advanced or metastatic melanoma, renal cell carcinoma, hepatocellular carcinoma or head and neck squamous cell carcinoma were enrolled in the trial. Before TCR sequencing, CD4+ T cells and CD8+ T cells from peripheral blood were sorted into separate populations.

Genomic DNA was extracted from sorted cells for sequencing of the TCRbeta CDR3 region. The immunoSEQ Assay was used for sequencing of TCRbeta CDR3 regions. TCRdb provides this immuneACCESS table in a form limited to in-frame rearrangements. Some clones are lacking; in checked studies, under half of them reflect an unresolved V gene, and why the rest are absent is not known. This sample comprises tens of thousands of clones, 88% of them detected only once. The ten top clones hold roughly 6.9% of the sample. The TCR sequence derives from an adult with an advanced solid tumor such as melanoma, head and neck, liver or kidney cancer. The sample consisted of CD4+ or CD8+ T cells sorted from blood, taken in a trial of the OX40 agonist ivuxolimab. The V gene is TRBV7-9 and the J gene is TRBJ1-1, and 8 junction bases match TRBD1. This receptor carries the CDR3 CASSRGQVAMNTEAFF. The base sequence is TGTGCCAGCAGCCGGGGACAGGTTGCCATGAACACTGAAGCTTTCTTT.